This entry lists 14 T cell receptor beta chains sequenced from one sample in a study of blood T cell repertoires in COVID-19. Method: immunoSEQ multiplex PCR; TCRdb's copy keeps in-frame clones and lacks some. This sample yields fewer than 500,000 clones, of which over 75% are seen a single time; 1% to 1.5% belongs to the top ten. The specimen sequenced was PBMCs or T cells enriched from blood (not recorded which). The receptors were sampled from a man under 40 who had recovered from COVID-19.

This chain joins TRBV4-3 and TRBJ1-6; D may be TRBD1 (5 bases). This CDR3 contains 14 residues. Trimming shortened V by 1 base and J by 7 bases, and 8 bases separated the two germline ends. Germline assignment: CDR1 LGHNA and CDR2 YSLEER. The CDR3 spells CASSQAGYNSPLHF. The DNA for the CDR3 is TGCGCCAGCAGCCAAGCAGGGTACAATTCACCCCTCCACTTT.

The chain carries TRBV7-6 and TRBJ1-1; D possibly corresponds to TRBD1 (5 bases). V was cut by 6 bases and J by 5 bases, with 16 bases left in between. The germline V gene has CDR1 SGHVS and CDR2 FNYEAQ. The CDR3 totals 14 residues. For the CDR3, the DNA is TGTGCCAGCAGACCCAGCAGGGCCGCTACTGAAGCTTTCTTT. Its translation is CASRPSRAATEAFF.

The chain employs TRBV9 and TRBJ1-3; weak D call: TRBD1 (6 bases). Per the germline V gene, CDR1 is SGDLS and CDR2 is YYNGEE. V gave up 4 bases and J gave up 4 bases, with 12 bases separating them. CDR3 length: 14 residues. In nucleotides, the CDR3 is TGTGCCAGCAGCCCTCAGGGGACAGGAAACACCATATATTTT. Amino acid sequence: CASSPQGTGNTIYF.

This chain uses TRBV28 with TRBJ1-4, with D perhaps matching TRBD1 (5 bases). V lost 6 bases and J lost 3, with 14 bases in between. The germline gives CDR1 MDHEN, CDR2 SYDVKM. The CDR3 is 15 amino acids. The CDR3 reads CASSEQDVANEKLFF. For the CDR3, the DNA is TGTGCCAGCAGCGAACAGGACGTTGCTAATGAAAAACTGTTTTTT.

This clone was seen only once. The rearrangement uses TRBV5-1 and TRBJ1-1; D ambiguous. Per the germline V gene, CDR1 is SGHRS and CDR2 is YFSETQ. Trimming removed 4 bases from V and 5 bases from J, with 6 bases in between. This CDR3 region has 11 residues. The CDR3 nucleotides are TGCGCCAGCAGCACGGGTACTGAAGCTTTCTTT. Protein product: CASSTGTEAFF.

This chain uses TRBV5-1 with TRBJ2-1; TRBD1 is a possible D gene (6 bases). V lost 0 bases, J lost 9 bases, and 13 bases lay in between. Germline assignment: CDR1 SGHRS and CDR2 YFSETQ. This CDR3 has 14 amino acids. The CDR3 reads CASSLDQGFGEQFF. DNA for the CDR3: TGCGCCAGCAGCTTGGATCAGGGGTTCGGTGAGCAGTTCTTC.

The chain uses TRBV4-1 and TRBJ1-1; D is unresolved. Germline V gene data show CDR1 as MGHRA and CDR2 as YSYEKL. V lost 1 base, J lost 5 bases, and 23 bases lay in between. CDR3 length: 18 residues. Written as DNA, the CDR3 is TGCGCCAGCAGCCAAGCTCTCGGGGTCCGAGCATCGAGGACTGAAGCTTTCTTT. Encoded protein: CASSQALGVRASRTEAFF.

The chain links TRBV6-1 to TRBJ1-3; maybe TRBD1 (5 bases). The CDR3 has 14 amino acids. Deletions cut 2 bases from V and 8 bases from J, with 13 bases between. Germline CDR1 reads MNHNS; CDR2 reads SASEGT. As DNA, the CDR3 is TGTGCCAGCAGTGAACCAGGGATTGGGGACACCATATATTTT. Its translation: CASSEPGIGDTIYF.

This chain uses TRBV6-5 with TRBJ1-5, with a tentative D call TRBD1 (5 bases). This CDR3 is 11 amino acids long. CDR1 MNHEY and CDR2 SVGAGI come from the germline V gene. The V and J ends lost 8 bases and 4 bases respectively, with 6 bases between them. CDR3 bases: TGTGCCAGCGCAGGGAATCAGCCCCAGCATTTT. It yields the protein CASAGNQPQHF.

The chain carries TRBV7-2 and TRBJ2-1, with 9 positions matching TRBD2. V shed 6 bases, J shed 3 bases, and the junction held 6 bases outside the gene matches. CDR3 size: 15 residues. The germline gives CDR1 SGHTA, CDR2 FQGNSA. CDR3 in amino acids: CASRISGGDYNEQFF. The CDR3 DNA reads TGTGCCAGCAGGATTAGCGGGGGAGACTACAATGAGCAGTTCTTC.

The V and J genes are TRBV13 and TRBJ2-7, with TRBD2 matching 11 bases. V shed 8 bases and J 6 bases; nucleotides not matched to a gene: 15. CDR1 and CDR2 (germline): PRHDT, FYEKMQ (reference sequence). CDR3 size: 16 residues. CDR3 bases: TGTGCCAGCTCCTTAGGCCCCTCTAGCGGGGGGCTCGAGCAGTACTTC. Translated: CASSLGPSSGGLEQYF.

This sequence joins TRBV6-2 or TRBV6-3 and TRBJ1-5; no clear D. CDR1 and CDR2 from the germline V gene are MNHEY and SVGEGT. Trimming removed 7 bases from V and 0 bases from J, with 16 bases in between. The CDR3 covers 16 residues. The CDR3 bases are TGTGCCAGCACCCCCGGGAATTTGGGTAGCAATCAGCCCCAGCATTTT. As protein: CASTPGNLGSNQPQHF.

The genes are TRBV18 and TRBJ2-4; possibly TRBD1 for D (5 bases). Per the germline V gene, CDR1 is KGHSH and CDR2 is LQKENI. The ends were cut back, 3 bases at V and 0 bases at J, with 15 bases in the middle. The CDR3 totals 17 residues. The chain's CDR3 is CASSPAQGRLAKNIQYF. DNA of the CDR3: TGTGCCAGCTCACCGGCGCAGGGTAGGCTAGCCAAAAACATTCAGTACTTC.

This clone was observed once. Within the sample, other DNA sequences also encode this same CDR3. This rearrangement joins TRBV18 to TRBJ2-7, with D perhaps matching TRBD1 (6 bases). The ends were cut back, 0 bases at V and 1 base at J, with 7 bases in the middle. Germline V lookup: CDR1 KGHSH, CDR2 LQKENI. The length of the CDR3 is 14 residues. The CDR3 protein is CASSPPGQSYEQYF. CDR3 coding DNA: TGTGCCAGCTCACCACCGGGACAATCCTACGAGCAGTACTTC. The full variable domain, rest sourced from reference TRBV18 and TRBJ2-7, is NAGVMQNPRHLVRRRGQEARLRCSPMKGHSHVYWYRQLPEEGLKFMVYLQKENIIDESGMPKERFSAEFPKEGPSILRIQQVVRGDSAAYFCASSPPGQSYEQYFGPGTRLTVT.